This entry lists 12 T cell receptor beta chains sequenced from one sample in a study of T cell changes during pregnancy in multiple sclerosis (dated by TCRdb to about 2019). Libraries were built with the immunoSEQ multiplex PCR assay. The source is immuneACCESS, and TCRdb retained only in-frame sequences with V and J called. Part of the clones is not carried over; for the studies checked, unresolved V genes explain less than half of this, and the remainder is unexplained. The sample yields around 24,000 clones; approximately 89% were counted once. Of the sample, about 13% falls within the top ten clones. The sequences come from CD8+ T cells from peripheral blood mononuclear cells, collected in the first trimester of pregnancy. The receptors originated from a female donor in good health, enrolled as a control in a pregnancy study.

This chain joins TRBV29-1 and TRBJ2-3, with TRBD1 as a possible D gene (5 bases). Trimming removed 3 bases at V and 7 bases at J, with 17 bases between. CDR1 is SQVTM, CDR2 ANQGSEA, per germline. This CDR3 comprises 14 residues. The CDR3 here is CSVDVVAGPNTQYF. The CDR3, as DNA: TGCAGCGTTGATGTTGTGGCAGGGCCAAATACGCAGTATTTT.

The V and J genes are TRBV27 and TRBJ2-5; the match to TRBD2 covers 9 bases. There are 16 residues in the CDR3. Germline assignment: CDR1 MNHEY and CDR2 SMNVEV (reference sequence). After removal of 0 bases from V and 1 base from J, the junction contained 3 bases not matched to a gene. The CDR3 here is CASSLSLAGSQETQYF. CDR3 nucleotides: TGTGCCAGCAGTTTATCTCTAGCGGGGTCCCAAGAGACCCAGTACTTC.

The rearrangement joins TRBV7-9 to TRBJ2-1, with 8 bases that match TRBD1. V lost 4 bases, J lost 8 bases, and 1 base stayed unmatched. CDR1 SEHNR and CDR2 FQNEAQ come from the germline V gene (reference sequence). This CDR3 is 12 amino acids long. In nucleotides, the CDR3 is TGTGCCAGCAGCTCGACAGGGGATGAGCAGTTCTTC. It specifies CASSSTGDEQFF.

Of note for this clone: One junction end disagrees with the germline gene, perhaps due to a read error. In DNA, the CDR3 is TGTGCTAGCAGCTTAGGACAGGGGGCCTCGAATGAAAAACTGTTTTTT. Its protein is CASSLGQGASNEKLFF. V and J are TRBV7-7 and TRBJ1-4; 11 nucleotides align to TRBD1. The germline gives CDR1 SSHAT, CDR2 FNYEAQ (reference sequence). There are 16 residues in the CDR3.

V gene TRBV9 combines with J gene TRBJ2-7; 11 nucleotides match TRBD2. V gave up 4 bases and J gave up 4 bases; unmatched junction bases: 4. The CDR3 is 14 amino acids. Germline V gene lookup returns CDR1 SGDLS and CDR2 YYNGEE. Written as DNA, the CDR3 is TGTGCCAGCAGCCCTAGCGGGAGGACTTACGAGCAGTACTTC. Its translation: CASSPSGRTYEQYF.

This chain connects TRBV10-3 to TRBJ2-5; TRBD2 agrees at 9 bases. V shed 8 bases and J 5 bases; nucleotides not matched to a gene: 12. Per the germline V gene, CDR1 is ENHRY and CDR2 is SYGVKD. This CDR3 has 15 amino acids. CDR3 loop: CAIGPWRGGRETQYF. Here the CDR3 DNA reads TGTGCCATCGGCCCATGGCGGGGGGGCCGGGAGACCCAGTACTTC.

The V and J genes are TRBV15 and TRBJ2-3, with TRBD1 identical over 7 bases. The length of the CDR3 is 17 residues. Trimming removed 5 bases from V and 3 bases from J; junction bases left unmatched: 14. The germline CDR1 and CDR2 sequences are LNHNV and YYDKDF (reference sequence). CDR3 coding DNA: TGTGCCACCAGCGAGGGGCAGGGGGAAATAGGGACAGATACGCAGTATTTT. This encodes CATSEGQGEIGTDTQYF.

DNA for the CDR3: TGTGCCATAAAGCGGGGGGACTACAATGAGCAGTTCTTC. Protein product: CAIKRGDYNEQFF. The V gene is TRBV10-3, the J gene TRBJ2-1, with 9 bases that match TRBD2. Looked up from germline, CDR1 is ENHRY and CDR2 is SYGVKD. The CDR3 runs to 13 residues. The trim removed 9 bases at V and 3 bases at J, leaving 3 bases unmatched.

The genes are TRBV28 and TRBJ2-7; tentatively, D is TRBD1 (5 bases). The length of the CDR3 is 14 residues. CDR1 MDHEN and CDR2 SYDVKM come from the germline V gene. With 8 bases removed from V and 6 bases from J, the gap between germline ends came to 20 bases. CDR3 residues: CASSGRALFPEQYF. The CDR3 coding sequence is TGTGCCAGCTCGGGCAGGGCACTTTTCCCCGAGCAGTACTTC.

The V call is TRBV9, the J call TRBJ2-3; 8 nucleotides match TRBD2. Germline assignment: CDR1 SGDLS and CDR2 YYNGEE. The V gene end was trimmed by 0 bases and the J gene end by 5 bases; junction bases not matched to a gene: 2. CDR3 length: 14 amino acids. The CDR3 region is CASSVVLAGDTQYF. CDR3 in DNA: TGTGCCAGCAGCGTAGTTCTAGCGGGAGATACGCAGTATTTT. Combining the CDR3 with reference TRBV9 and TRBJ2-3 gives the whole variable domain DSGVTQTPKHLITATGQRVTLRCSPRSGDLSVYWYQQSLDQGLQFLIQYYNGEERAKGNILERFSAQQFPDLHSELNLSSLELGDSALYFCASSVVLAGDTQYFGPGTRLTVL.

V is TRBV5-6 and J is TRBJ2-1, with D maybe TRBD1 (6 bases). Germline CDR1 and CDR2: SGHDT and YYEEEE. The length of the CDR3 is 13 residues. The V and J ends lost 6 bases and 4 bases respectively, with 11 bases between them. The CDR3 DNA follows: TGTGCCAGCACTCTCGGACAGTACAATGAGCAGTTCTTC. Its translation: CASTLGQYNEQFF.

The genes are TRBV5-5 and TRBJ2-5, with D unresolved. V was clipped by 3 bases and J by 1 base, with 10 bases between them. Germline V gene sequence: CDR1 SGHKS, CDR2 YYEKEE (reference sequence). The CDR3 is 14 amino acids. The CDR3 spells CASSSLGSQETQYF. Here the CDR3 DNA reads TGTGCCAGCAGCTCCCTGGGCAGCCAAGAGACCCAGTACTTC.